This T cell receptor beta chain appears in the sequencing data of a study of control samples from healthy donors and cancer patients. The method was immunoSEQ multiplex PCR; TCRdb's version includes in-frame clones alone and lacks a portion of them. The table shows under 85,000 clones, with roughly 89% occurring only once. This clone was found once. This CDR3 has 15 residues. Per the germline V gene, CDR1 is SEHNR and CDR2 is FQNEAQ (reference sequence). Trimming removed 7 bases at V and 0 bases at J, with 12 bases between. V gene TRBV7-9 combines with J gene TRBJ2-2, with D uncertain. Sample: PBMCs. This TCR was recovered from a man in his 60s with colorectal cancer. The CDR3 spells CASTRTGTNTGELFF. The CDR3 DNA reads TGTGCCAGCACGCGGACGGGTACGAACACCGGGGAGCTGTTTTTT.